This T cell receptor (beta chain) was identified in a study of T cells in Graves' hyperthyroidism and ophthalmopathy. Points from the study as a whole: Expanded thyroid clonotypes (above 0.001) were mostly also found in blood.

The CDR3 spans 13 residues. Trimming took 1 base from V and 6 from J, leaving 7 bases between them. Germline V gives CDR1 SGHDT, CDR2 YYEEEE. This clonotype was picked up a small number of times. As yet, its antigen is unknown. RNA transcripts were the template for amplifying TCR beta CDR3 regions. The HTBI primer set drove a first-round RT-PCR of the TCR CDR3. TCRdb recomputed calls from the multiplex PCR reads with MiXCR, one row per CDR3 protein. The sample has approximately 300,000 distinct CDR3 sequences, approximately 15% seen once. The chain has TRBV5-6 and TRBJ2-2; D gene ambiguous. The receptor's source is a woman aged 60-70 years with Graves' ophthalmopathy. The sequenced material came from blood. This CDR3 is CASSLSGPGELFF. CDR3 DNA: TGTGCCAGCAGCTTGTCTGGACCCGGGGAGCTGTTTTTT.